Shown below are 27 T cell receptor beta chains from a single sample sequenced in a study of T cell repertoires in cytomegalovirus infection. TCRdb reprocessed the reads via MiXCR and lists one record per CDR3 protein. The profile covers 740,000 or so distinct CDR3 sequences, with roughly 35% appearing a single time and 2.5% to 3.5% taken by the ten largest. The sample comprised PBMCs. The source of these receptors is a human donor in good health (CMV status not recorded). Some clones in this sample may be carry-over from other donors' samples.

This clonotype was recorded a few times. The chain is built from TRBV12-3 or TRBV12-4 and TRBJ1-1; the D gene is possibly TRBD1 (6 bases). Trimming took off 3 bases at V and 7 bases at J, with 15 bases between the two ends. There are 14 residues in the CDR3. The CDR3 reads CASSFGGLGGEAFF. The CDR3 DNA reads TGTGCCAGCAGTTTTGGGGGGCTGGGGGGTGAAGCTTTCTTT.

This clonotype was detected a few times. The J gene is TRBJ1-1, the V gene TRBV7-2; D unresolved. The CDR3 contains 14 residues. The germline CDR1 and CDR2 sequences are SGHTA and FQGNSA. V lost 5 bases to trimming and J lost 4 bases, with 14 bases between them. This CDR3 is CASSQEIMGTEAFF. The CDR3 nucleotides read TGTGCCAGCAGCCAAGAGATAATGGGCACTGAAGCTTTCTTT.

On this clonotype itself: A read error may explain this, as a much larger clone is one base away. The chain employs TRBV12-3 or TRBV12-4 and TRBJ1-3, with TRBD1 as a possible D gene (5 bases). The CDR3 spans 12 residues. The V and J ends lost 4 bases and 4 bases respectively, with 5 bases between them. CDR3 nucleotide sequence: TGTGCCAGCAGTTACAGGGGAAACACCATATATTTT. It translates to CASSYRGNTIYF.

The chain joins TRBV20-1 to TRBJ1-2; D not certain. The CDR3 is 14 amino acids. CDR1 and CDR2 (germline): DFQATT, SNEGSKA (reference sequence). V was shortened by 3 bases and J by 1 base, with 12 bases between the two germline ends. The CDR3 loop reads CSASRQVRNYGYTF. The CDR3 DNA is TGCAGTGCTAGCCGGCAGGTCCGTAACTATGGCTACACCTTC.

This clonotype was seen many times. As DNA, the CDR3 is TGCAGCGTAGCCTCAGGGGCCTCCACAGATACGCAGTATTTT. Encoded protein: CSVASGASTDTQYF. This chain links TRBV29-1 with TRBJ2-3; tentatively, D is TRBD1 (6 bases). The CDR3 sequence is 14 residues long. V was clipped by 6 bases and J by 2 bases, with 15 bases between them. Per the germline V gene, CDR1 is SQVTM and CDR2 is ANQGSEA.

The chain has TRBV6-8 and TRBJ1-2; 7 nucleotides align to TRBD1. Germline values: CDR1 MNHGY, CDR2 SAAAGT. The CDR3 is made up of 16 amino acids. V dropped 2 bases and J dropped 0; count of bases not matched to a gene: 6. This CDR3 is CASSYGTVLSNYGYTF. The CDR3 coding sequence is TGTGCCAGCAGTTACGGGACAGTCCTATCTAACTATGGCTACACCTTC.

The gene calls are TRBV13 and TRBJ2-7; weak D call: TRBD2 (5 bases). The CDR3 contains 15 residues. V was shortened by 5 bases and J by 1 base, with 15 bases between the two germline ends. Germline loops: CDR1 PRHDT, CDR2 FYEKMQ (reference sequence). This CDR3 reads CASSLREKPSYEQYF. The CDR3 nucleotides read TGTGCCAGCAGCCTAAGGGAGAAACCATCCTACGAGCAGTACTTC.

CDR3 sequence (DNA): TGTGCCAGCAGCTGGGGTGGGAGGACAGGGAGAAACACTGAAGCTTTCTTT. This codes for CASSWGGRTGRNTEAFF. The chain uses TRBV7-9 and TRBJ1-1, with 8 bases identical to TRBD1. Trimming removed 4 bases from V and 2 bases from J; junction bases left unmatched: 12. CDR1 is SEHNR, CDR2 FQNEAQ, per germline (reference sequence). The CDR3 sequence is 17 residues long. Supplemented by reference TRBV7-9 and TRBJ1-1, the full variable domain reads DTGVSQNPRHKITKRGQNVTFRCDPISEHNRLYWYRQTLGQGPEFLTYFQNEAQLEKSRLLSDRFSAERPKGSFSTLEIQRTEQGDSAMYLCASSWGGRTGRNTEAFFGQGTRLTVV.

This clonotype showed up just a few times. The chain is built from TRBV7-9 and TRBJ2-7, with D unresolved. The length of the CDR3 is 13 residues. V gave up 2 bases and J gave up 5 bases, with 10 bases separating them. CDR1 and CDR2 from the germline V gene are SEHNR and FQNEAQ (reference sequence). DNA of the CDR3: TGTGCCAGCAGCTTAAGTCAAGTGAACGAGCAGTACTTC. As protein: CASSLSQVNEQYF.

In this sample, this clonotype turned up a few times. The rearrangement uses TRBV7-9 and TRBJ2-7; possibly TRBD1 for D (5 bases). V shed 10 bases and J shed 4 bases, with 8 bases lying between them. CDR1 is SEHNR and CDR2 is FQNEAQ in the germline V gene (reference sequence). This CDR3 comprises 10 residues. DNA of the CDR3: TGTGCCATAGGGGCGTACGAGCAGTACTTC. Translating it yields CAIGAYEQYF.

In its sample, this clonotype was seen many times. V gene TRBV28 combines with J gene TRBJ1-1, with 7 positions matching TRBD1. The germline V gene has CDR1 MDHEN and CDR2 SYDVKM. CDR3 length: 15 amino acids. V shed 2 bases and J 2 bases; nucleotides not matched to a gene: 5. CDR3 sequence (DNA): TGTGCCAGCAGTTTACCAAACAGGGGAAACACTGAAGCTTTCTTT. As protein: CASSLPNRGNTEAFF.

At least ten counts were recorded for this clonotype. The V gene is TRBV7-6, the J gene TRBJ1-4; a possible D gene is TRBD1 (6 bases). Deletions cut 4 bases from V and 3 bases from J, with 9 bases between. Germline V gene data show CDR1 as SGHVS and CDR2 as FNYEAQ. This CDR3 has 14 amino acids. CDR3 coding DNA: TGTGCCAGCAGCTCACAGGGTTCTAATGAAAAACTGTTTTTT. Protein sequence: CASSSQGSNEKLFF.

In this sample, this clonotype turned up a few times. This chain links TRBV2 with TRBJ2-2, with a possible D match to TRBD2 (5 bases). There are 18 residues in the CDR3. Germline V gene sequence: CDR1 SNHLY, CDR2 FYNNEI. V gave up 0 bases and J gave up 1 base, with 15 bases separating them. Here the CDR3 reads CASSEAGIGVLNTGELFF. The CDR3 DNA reads as TGTGCCAGCAGTGAAGCCGGGATCGGAGTATTGAACACCGGGGAGCTGTTTTTT.

This clonotype has just a few counts. V and J are TRBV7-2 and TRBJ1-6; D is undetermined. Trimming left V 7 bases short and J 0 bases short, with 16 bases between. CDR1 SGHTA and CDR2 FQGNSA come from the germline V gene. This CDR3 is built from 17 residues. CDR3 nucleotides: TGTGCCAGCAACCAGGTACCGGGGAGCTCCTATAATTCACCCCTCCACTTT. It translates to CASNQVPGSSYNSPLHF.

On this clonotype itself: Germline is not matched at one junction end, which may reflect a read error. V gene TRBV6-1 combines with J gene TRBJ1-1, with D tentatively TRBD1 (6 bases). Looked up from germline, CDR1 is MNHNS and CDR2 is SASEGT. The CDR3 length is 14 residues. CDR3 in DNA: TGTGCCAGCAGTGAAAACAGGGTGAACACTGAAGATTTCTTT. Encoded protein: CASSENRVNTEDFF.

This clonotype has at least ten counts. The chain uses TRBV7-2 and TRBJ2-7; 13 bases align to TRBD2. The ends lost 5 bases at V and 6 bases at J; junction bases unmatched: 7. CDR3 length: 15 amino acids. Germline values: CDR1 SGHTA, CDR2 FQGNSA. DNA of the CDR3: TGTGCCAGCAGCCCAAGCGGACTAGCGGGAGTCGAGCAGTACTTC. It translates to CASSPSGLAGVEQYF.

The chain combines TRBV15 with TRBJ2-6; D remains unclear. V lost 1 base to trimming and J lost 0 bases, with 10 bases between them. Per the germline V gene, CDR1 is LNHNV and CDR2 is YYDKDF (reference sequence). The CDR3 contains 17 residues. The CDR3: CATSRASWGSGANVLTF. CDR3 bases: TGTGCCACCAGCAGAGCTTCTTGGGGCTCTGGGGCCAACGTCCTGACTTTC.

Comment on this clonotype: Mismatch with germline at one junction end may stem from a read error. The rearrangement joins TRBV28 to TRBJ2-1; D is possibly TRBD1 (5 bases). Germline CDR1 is MDHEN and CDR2 is SYDVKM. CDR3 length: 16 amino acids. This CDR3 is CAISFLGPRSYNEQFF. CDR3 bases: TGTGCCATCAGTTTTCTGGGGCCCCGCTCCTACAATGAGCAGTTCTTC.

This clonotype has a handful of counts. The chain recombines TRBV2 with TRBJ1-5; D possibly corresponds to TRBD1 (6 bases). Trimming took off 3 bases at V and 6 bases at J, with 18 bases between the two ends. Germline CDR1 SNHLY, CDR2 FYNNEI. There are 16 residues in the CDR3. Written as DNA, the CDR3 is TGTGCCAGCAGTGAGGGGGCAGGGAGGTGGGGTCAGCCCCAGCATTTT. Protein: CASSEGAGRWGQPQHF.

This clonotype was seen only a few times. The chain is built from TRBV9 and TRBJ1-6; D gene ambiguous. Germline loops: CDR1 SGDLS, CDR2 YYNGEE. This CDR3 is built from 14 residues. The V end was cut by 0 bases, the J end by 2 bases, with 3 bases between. In DNA form, the CDR3 reads TGTGCCAGCAGCGTAGAAACCTATAATTCACCCCTCCACTTT. This codes for CASSVETYNSPLHF. The variable domain in full, with the rest retrieved from reference TRBV9 and TRBJ1-6, is DSGVTQTPKHLITATGQRVTLRCSPRSGDLSVYWYQQSLDQGLQFLIQYYNGEERAKGNILERFSAQQFPDLHSELNLSSLELGDSALYFCASSVETYNSPLHFGNGTRLTVT.

About this clonotype itself: One end of the junction fails to match germline, which may point to a read error. V usage is TRBV7-6 and J usage is TRBJ1-1; D not resolved. The CDR3 runs 18 residues. Germline V gene sequence: CDR1 SGHVS, CDR2 FNYEAQ. The CDR3 nucleotides are TGTGCCAGCAGTCTCCTATATGAGTGGCGAGAGTGGAACACTGAAGATTTCTTT. Translation: CASSLLYEWREWNTEDFF.

In regard to this clonotype: One end of the junction varies from germline; a read error may be responsible. The chain combines TRBV12-3 or TRBV12-4 with TRBJ1-1; 7 bases map to TRBD1. There are 15 residues in the CDR3. The CDR3 loop is CASSSYRGSGTEDFF. The CDR3 DNA reads as TGTGCCAGCAGTTCCTACAGGGGATCGGGCACTGAAGATTTCTTT.

The gene calls are TRBV7-9 and TRBJ1-2; no clear D. Germline CDR1 reads SEHNR; CDR2 reads FQNEAQ (reference sequence). The CDR3 totals 13 residues. Trimming cost V 4 bases and J 3 bases, with 9 bases left between them. The CDR3 region has the DNA TGTGCCAGCAGCTCGACGGCTCACTATGGCTACACCTTC. It translates to CASSSTAHYGYTF.

The chain carries TRBV28 and TRBJ1-6, with D hard to call. Trimming stripped 5 bases from V and 14 bases from J, with 31 bases between. This CDR3 is 18 amino acids long. Germline assignment: CDR1 MDHEN and CDR2 SYDVKM. CDR3 loop: CASSPWAFGTDDHWALHF. In DNA form, the CDR3 reads TGTGCCAGCAGTCCTTGGGCTTTTGGAACAGATGATCATTGGGCCCTCCACTTT.

This chain connects TRBV19 to TRBJ1-4, with TRBD1 as a possible D gene (5 bases). This CDR3 is built from 13 residues. V lost 5 bases to trimming and J lost 12 bases, with 16 bases between them. Germline V lookup: CDR1 LNHDA, CDR2 SQIVND (reference sequence). DNA for the CDR3: TGTGCCAGTAGTTTCACGACAGCCGAGGAACTGTTTTTT. Protein sequence: CASSFTTAEELFF.

This clonotype was recorded once. The CDR3 carries no conserved terminal phenylalanine or tryptophan, so it likely arises from a read error. V and J are TRBV12-5 and TRBJ2-1, with D hard to call. Germline V gives CDR1 LGHNT, CDR2 FRNRAP. The CDR3 extends over 13 amino acids. Trimming took off 5 bases at V and 6 bases at J, with 11 bases between the two ends. Here the CDR3 reads CASGVGPPNEQFL. The DNA of the CDR3 is TGTGCTAGTGGTGTCGGACCGCCCAATGAGCAGTTCTTA.

The rearrangement links TRBV6-5 to TRBJ1-2; D ambiguous. The CDR3 is 15 residues long. Trimming took 2 bases from V and 4 from J, leaving 14 bases between them. CDR1 is MNHEY and CDR2 is SVGAGI in the germline V gene. Written as DNA, the CDR3 is TGTGCCAGCAGTTACGAGGCAGGCGGTCGCTATGGCTACACCTTC. Its protein is CASSYEAGGRYGYTF.